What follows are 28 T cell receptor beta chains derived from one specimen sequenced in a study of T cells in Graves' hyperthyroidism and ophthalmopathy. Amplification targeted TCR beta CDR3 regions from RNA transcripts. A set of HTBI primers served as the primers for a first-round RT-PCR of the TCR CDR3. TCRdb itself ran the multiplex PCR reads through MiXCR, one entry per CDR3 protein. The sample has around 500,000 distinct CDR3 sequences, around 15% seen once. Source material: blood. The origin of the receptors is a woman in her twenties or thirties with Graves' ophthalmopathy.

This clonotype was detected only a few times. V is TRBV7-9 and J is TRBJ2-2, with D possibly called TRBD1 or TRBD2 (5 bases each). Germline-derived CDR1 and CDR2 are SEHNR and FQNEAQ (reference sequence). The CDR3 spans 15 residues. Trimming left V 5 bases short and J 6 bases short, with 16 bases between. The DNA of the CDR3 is TGTGCCAGCAGCCAGGGCCGTGGGGGAGCCGGGGAGCTGTTTTTT. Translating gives CASSQGRGGAGELFF.

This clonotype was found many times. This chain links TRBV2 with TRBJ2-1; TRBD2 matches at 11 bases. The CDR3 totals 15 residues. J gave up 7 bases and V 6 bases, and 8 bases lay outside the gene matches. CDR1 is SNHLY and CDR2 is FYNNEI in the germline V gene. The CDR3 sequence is CASRTLAGGQNEQFF. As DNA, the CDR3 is TGTGCCAGCAGAACCTTAGCGGGAGGGCAGAATGAGCAGTTCTTC.

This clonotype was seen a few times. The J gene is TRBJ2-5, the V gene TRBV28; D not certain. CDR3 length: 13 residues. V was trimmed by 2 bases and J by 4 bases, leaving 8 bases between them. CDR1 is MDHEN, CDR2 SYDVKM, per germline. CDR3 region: CASSLTRPETQYF. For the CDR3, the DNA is TGTGCCAGCAGTTTAACCAGGCCAGAGACCCAGTACTTC.

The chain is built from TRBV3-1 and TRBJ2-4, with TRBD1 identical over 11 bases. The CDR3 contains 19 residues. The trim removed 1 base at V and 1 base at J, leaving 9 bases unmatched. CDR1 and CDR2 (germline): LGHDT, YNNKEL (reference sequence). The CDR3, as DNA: TGTGCCAGCAGCCAAGCCGGGACAGGGGGGCCCTCGGCCAAAAACATTCAGTACTTC. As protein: CASSQAGTGGPSAKNIQYF.

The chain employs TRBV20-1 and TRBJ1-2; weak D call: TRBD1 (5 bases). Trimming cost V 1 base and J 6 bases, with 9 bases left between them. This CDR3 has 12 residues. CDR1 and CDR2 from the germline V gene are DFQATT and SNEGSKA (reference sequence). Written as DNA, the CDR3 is TGCAGTGCTAGAGCAGGGCCAGATGGCTACACCTTC. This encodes CSARAGPDGYTF.

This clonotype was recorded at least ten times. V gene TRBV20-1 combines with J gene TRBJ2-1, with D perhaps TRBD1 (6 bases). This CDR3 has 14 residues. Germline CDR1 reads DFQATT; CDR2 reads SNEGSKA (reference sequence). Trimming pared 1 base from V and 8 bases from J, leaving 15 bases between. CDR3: CSARVGTRGHEQFF. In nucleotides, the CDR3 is TGCAGTGCTAGAGTGGGGACAAGAGGACATGAGCAGTTCTTC.

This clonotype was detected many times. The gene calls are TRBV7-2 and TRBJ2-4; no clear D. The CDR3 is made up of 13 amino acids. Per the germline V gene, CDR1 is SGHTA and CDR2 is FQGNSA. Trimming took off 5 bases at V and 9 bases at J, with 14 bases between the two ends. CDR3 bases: TGTGCCAGCAGCCGGGCCGGAACCACCATTCAGTACTTC. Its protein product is CASSRAGTTIQYF.

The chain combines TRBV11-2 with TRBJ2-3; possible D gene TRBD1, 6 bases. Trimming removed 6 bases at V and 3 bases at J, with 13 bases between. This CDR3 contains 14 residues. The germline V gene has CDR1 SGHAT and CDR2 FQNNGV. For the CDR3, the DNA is TGTGCCAGCAGAACACATAGGGGGACAGATACGCAGTATTTT. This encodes CASRTHRGTDTQYF.

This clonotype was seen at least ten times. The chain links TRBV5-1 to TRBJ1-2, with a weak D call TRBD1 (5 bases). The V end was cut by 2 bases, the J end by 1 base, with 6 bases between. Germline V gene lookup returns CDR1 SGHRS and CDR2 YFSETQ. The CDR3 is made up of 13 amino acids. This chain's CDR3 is CASSLGDNYGYTF. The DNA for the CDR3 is TGCGCCAGCAGCTTAGGGGATAACTATGGCTACACCTTC. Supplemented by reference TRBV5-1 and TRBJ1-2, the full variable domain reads KAGVTQTPRYLIKTRGQQVTLSCSPISGHRSVSWYQQTPGQGLQFLFEYFSETQRNKGNFPGRFSGRQFSNSRSEMNVSTLELGDSALYLCASSLGDNYGYTFGSGTRLTVV.

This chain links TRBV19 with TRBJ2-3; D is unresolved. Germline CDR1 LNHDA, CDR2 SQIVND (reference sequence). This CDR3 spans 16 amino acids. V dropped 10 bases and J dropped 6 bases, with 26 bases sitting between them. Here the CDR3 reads CATNSRVARNLDTQYF. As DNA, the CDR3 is TGTGCCACCAATTCCCGCGTGGCGCGTAATTTGGATACGCAGTATTTT.

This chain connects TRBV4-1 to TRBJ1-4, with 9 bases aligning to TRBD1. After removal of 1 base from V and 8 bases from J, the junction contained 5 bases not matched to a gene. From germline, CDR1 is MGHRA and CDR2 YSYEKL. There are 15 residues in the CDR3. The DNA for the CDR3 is TGCGCCAGCAGCCAAGTGGGACAGGGTAGGGAAAAACTGTTTTTT. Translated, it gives CASSQVGQGREKLFF.

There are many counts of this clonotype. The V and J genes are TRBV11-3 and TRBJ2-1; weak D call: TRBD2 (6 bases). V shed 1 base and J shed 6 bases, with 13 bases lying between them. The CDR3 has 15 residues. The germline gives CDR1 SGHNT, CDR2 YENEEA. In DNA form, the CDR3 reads TGTGCCAGCAGCTTAGGTGTGGAGGGTAGCAATGAGCAGTTCTTC. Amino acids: CASSLGVEGSNEQFF.

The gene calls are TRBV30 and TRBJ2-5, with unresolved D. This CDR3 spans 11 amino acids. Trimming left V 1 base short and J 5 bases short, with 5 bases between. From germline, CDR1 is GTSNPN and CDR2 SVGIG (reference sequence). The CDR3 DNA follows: TGTGCCTGGAGTGGTGCGGAGACCCAGTACTTC. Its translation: CAWSGAETQYF.

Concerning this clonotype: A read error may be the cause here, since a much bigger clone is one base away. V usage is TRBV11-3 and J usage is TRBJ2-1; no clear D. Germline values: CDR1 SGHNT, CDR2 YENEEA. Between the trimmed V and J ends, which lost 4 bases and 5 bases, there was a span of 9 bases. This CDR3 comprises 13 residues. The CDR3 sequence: CASSYPPHNEQFF. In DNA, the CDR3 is TGTGCCAGCAGCTACCCCCCTCACAATGAGCAGTTCTTC.

CDR3 DNA: TGTGCCAGCAGTTTAGATTCCGGCGGCACTGAAGCTTTCTTT. Residues: CASSLDSGGTEAFF. The chain carries TRBV6-5 and TRBJ1-1; no clear D gene. Per the germline V gene, CDR1 is MNHEY and CDR2 is SVGAGI. V lost 4 bases to trimming and J lost 4 bases, with 13 bases between them. CDR3 length: 14 residues.

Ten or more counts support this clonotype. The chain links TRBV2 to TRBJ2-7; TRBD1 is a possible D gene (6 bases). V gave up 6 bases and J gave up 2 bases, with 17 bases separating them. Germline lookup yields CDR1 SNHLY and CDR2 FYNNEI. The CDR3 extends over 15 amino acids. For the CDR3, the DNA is TGTGCCAGCAGAGCCGTCAGACAGGCCGCCTACGAGCAGTACTTC. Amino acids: CASRAVRQAAYEQYF.

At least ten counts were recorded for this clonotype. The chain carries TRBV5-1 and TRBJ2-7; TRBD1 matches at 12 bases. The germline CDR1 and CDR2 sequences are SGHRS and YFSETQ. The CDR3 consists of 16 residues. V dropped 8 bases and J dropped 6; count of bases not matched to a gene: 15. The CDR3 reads CASEPLSGTGGVEQYF. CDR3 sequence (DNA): TGCGCCAGTGAACCCCTCTCCGGGACAGGGGGCGTCGAGCAGTACTTC.

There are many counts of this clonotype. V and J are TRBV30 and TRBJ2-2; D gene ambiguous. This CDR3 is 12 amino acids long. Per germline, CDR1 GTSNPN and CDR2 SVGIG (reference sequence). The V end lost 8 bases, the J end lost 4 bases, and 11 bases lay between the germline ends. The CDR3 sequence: CAALTGTGELFF. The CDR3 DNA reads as TGTGCCGCACTAACCGGCACCGGGGAGCTGTTTTTT.

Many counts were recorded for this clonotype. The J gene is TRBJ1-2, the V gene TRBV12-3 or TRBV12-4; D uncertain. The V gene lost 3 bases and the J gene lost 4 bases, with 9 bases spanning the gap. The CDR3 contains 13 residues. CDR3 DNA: TGTGCCAGCAGTTTTGAGGGCAGCTATGGCTACACCTTC. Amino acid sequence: CASSFEGSYGYTF.

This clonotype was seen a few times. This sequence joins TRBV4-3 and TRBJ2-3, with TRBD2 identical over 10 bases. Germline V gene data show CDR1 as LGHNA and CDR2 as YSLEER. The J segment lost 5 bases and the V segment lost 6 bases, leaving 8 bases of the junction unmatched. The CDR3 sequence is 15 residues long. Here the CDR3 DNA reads TGCGCCAGCAGTTCTAGCGGGAGAACAGAAGATACGCAGTATTTT. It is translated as CASSSSGRTEDTQYF.

The CDR3 DNA follows: TGTGCCAGCAGTGGCGACAGGGGTGGGCTCACAGATACGCAGTATTTT. Amino acid sequence: CASSGDRGGLTDTQYF. The chain is built from TRBV28 and TRBJ2-3, with 8 bases lining up with TRBD1. The CDR3 length is 16 residues. V lost 5 bases to trimming and J lost 2 bases; unmatched junction nucleotides: 9. Germline V gene data show CDR1 as MDHEN and CDR2 as SYDVKM.

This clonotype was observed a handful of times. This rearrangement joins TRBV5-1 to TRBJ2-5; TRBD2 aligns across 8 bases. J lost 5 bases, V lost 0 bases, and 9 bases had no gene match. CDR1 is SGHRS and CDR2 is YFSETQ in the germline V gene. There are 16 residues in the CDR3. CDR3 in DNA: TGCGCCAGCAGCTTGGTTGCAAGCGGGAGTGGGGAGACCCAGTACTTC. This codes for CASSLVASGSGETQYF.

CDR3 region: CASSYTVAGGQFF. As DNA, the CDR3 is TGTGCCAGCAGTTACACGGTCGCGGGGGGGCAGTTCTTC. V and J are TRBV6-2 or TRBV6-3 and TRBJ2-1, with 8 bases identical to TRBD2. V dropped 2 bases and J dropped 12; count of bases not matched to a gene: 6. This CDR3 region has 13 residues. Germline CDR1 reads MNHEY; CDR2 reads SVGEGT.

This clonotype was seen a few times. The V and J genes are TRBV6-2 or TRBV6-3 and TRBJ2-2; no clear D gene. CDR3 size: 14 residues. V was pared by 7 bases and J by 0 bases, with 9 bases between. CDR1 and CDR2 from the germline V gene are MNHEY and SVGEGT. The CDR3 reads CASTQDANTGELFF. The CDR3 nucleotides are TGTGCCAGCACCCAGGACGCGAACACCGGGGAGCTGTTTTTT.

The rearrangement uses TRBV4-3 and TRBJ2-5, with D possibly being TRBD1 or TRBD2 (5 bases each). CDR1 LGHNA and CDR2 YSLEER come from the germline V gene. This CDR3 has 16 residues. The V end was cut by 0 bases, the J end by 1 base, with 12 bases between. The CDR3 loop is CASSQEPGPSQETQYF. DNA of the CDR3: TGCGCCAGCAGCCAAGAACCGGGACCCAGCCAAGAGACCCAGTACTTC.

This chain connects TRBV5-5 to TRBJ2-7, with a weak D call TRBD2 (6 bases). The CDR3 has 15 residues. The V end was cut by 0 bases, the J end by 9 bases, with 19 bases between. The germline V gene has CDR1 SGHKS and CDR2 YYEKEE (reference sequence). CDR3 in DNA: TGTGCCAGCAGCTTGGGTCTTCTACCTGAGGAGGGGCAGTACTTC. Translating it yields CASSLGLLPEEGQYF.

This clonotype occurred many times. The CDR3, as DNA: TGCAGTGCTGCCTCTAGACGGGGTAACCAAGAGACCCAGTACTTC. Residues: CSAASRRGNQETQYF. V usage is TRBV20-1 and J usage is TRBJ2-5, with D maybe TRBD2 (5 bases). The germline CDR1 and CDR2 sequences are DFQATT and SNEGSKA (reference sequence). The CDR3 extends over 15 amino acids. V shed 5 bases and J shed 0 bases, with 16 bases lying between them.

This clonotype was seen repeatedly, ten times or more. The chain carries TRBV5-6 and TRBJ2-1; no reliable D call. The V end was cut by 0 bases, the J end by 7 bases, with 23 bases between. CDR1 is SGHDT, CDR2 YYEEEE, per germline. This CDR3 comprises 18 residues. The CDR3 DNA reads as TGTGCCAGCAGCTTGGGATGGCCGGCGACCCCGAAAGGTAATGAGCAGTTCTTC. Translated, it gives CASSLGWPATPKGNEQFF.